This T cell receptor (beta chain) is drawn from a study of blood T cell repertoires in COVID-19. Study in general: Researchers got acute and convalescent COVID-19 samples from the United States, Italy and Spain. PBMCs, B-cell-depleted T cells, or T cells provided the cDNA or gDNA that made up the material.

This CDR3 comprises 17 residues. In germline, CDR1 is SGHTA, CDR2 FQGNSA. Trimming at V came to 5 bases and at J to 5 bases, leaving 9 bases not matched to a gene. Original methodology: How many nucleated cells were present was estimated from reference gene primer amplification. Here immunoSEQ multiplex PCR was the method, and the copy in TCRdb shows in-frame clones only, minus some. That table gives V, J and clone size, and the DNA gave D and trimming. Counted here are under 150,000 clones, about 85% occurring once; the ten biggest clones make up around 3.4%. The sequence was obtained from a middle-aged man with acute or convalescent COVID-19. The sample consisted of peripheral blood. This chain uses TRBV7-2 with TRBJ2-3; 14 nucleotides line up with TRBD2. CDR3 in DNA: TGTGCCAGCAGCCTCCAGACTAGCGGGGGGGCTGGAGATACGCAGTATTTT. This codes for CASSLQTSGGAGDTQYF.